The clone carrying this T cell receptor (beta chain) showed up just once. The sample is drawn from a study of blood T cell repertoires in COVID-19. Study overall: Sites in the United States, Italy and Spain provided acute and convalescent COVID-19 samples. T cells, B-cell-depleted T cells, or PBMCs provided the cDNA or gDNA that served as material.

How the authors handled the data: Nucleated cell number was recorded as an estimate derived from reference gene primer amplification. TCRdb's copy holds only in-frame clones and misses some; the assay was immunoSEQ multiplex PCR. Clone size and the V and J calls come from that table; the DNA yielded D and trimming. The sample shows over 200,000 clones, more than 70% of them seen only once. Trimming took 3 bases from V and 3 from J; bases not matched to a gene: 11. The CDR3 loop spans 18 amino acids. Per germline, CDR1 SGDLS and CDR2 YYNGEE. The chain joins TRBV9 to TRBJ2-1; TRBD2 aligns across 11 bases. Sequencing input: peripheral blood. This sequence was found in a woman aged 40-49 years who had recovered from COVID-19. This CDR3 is CASSAGIAGGPHYNEQFF. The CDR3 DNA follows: TGTGCCAGCAGCGCCGGAATAGCGGGAGGGCCTCACTACAATGAGCAGTTCTTC. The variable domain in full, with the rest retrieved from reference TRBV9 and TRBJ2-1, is DSGVTQTPKHLITATGQRVTLRCSPRSGDLSVYWYQQSLDQGLQFLIQYYNGEERAKGNILERFSAQQFPDLHSELNLSSLELGDSALYFCASSAGIAGGPHYNEQFFGPGTRLTVL.